This T cell receptor (beta chain) was sequenced in a study of blood T cell repertoires in COVID-19. Overall study context: The origin of the acute and convalescent COVID-19 samples was the United States, Italy and Spain. Nucleic acid was either cDNA or gDNA, and it came from T cells, B-cell-depleted T cells, or PBMCs.

As processed by the authors: Researchers report that nucleated cell counts were estimated from reference gene primer amplification. Profiled with immunoSEQ multiplex PCR; TCRdb holds only in-frame clones, not every one. For V, J and clone size, that table is used; D and trimming come from the DNA. The profile shows under 75,000 clones, 70% to 90% of them singletons. Germline V lookup: CDR1 SGHVS, CDR2 FNYEAQ. CDR3 length equals 13 residues. V gave up 6 bases and J gave up 7 bases; unmatched junction bases: 8. What was sequenced was peripheral blood. The clonotype comes from a woman older than 75 with active COVID-19. The V call is TRBV7-6, the J call TRBJ2-5; 7 bases are shared with TRBD2. Written as DNA, the CDR3 is TGTGCCAGCAGTCCTGGGTGGGGGGGGACCCAGTACTTC. It yields the protein CASSPGWGGTQYF.